This TCR beta chain appears in the sequencing data of a study of cytomegalovirus exposure and HLA in healthy donors. Germline V gives CDR1 MDHEN, CDR2 SYDVKM. The V segment lost 5 bases and the J segment 8 bases; nucleotides outside the gene matches: 5. The CDR3 is 13 residues long. In the PCR, 60 Vbeta and 13 Jbeta primers were used. TCRdb's copy holds only in-frame clones and misses some; the assay was immunoSEQ multiplex PCR. The table shows 130,000 or so clones, with around 79% occurring only once. The sequence was collected from a woman aged 40 to 50 in good health and CMV-seropositive. The source material was PBMCs. This chain uses TRBV28 with TRBJ1-4; 7 nucleotides agree with TRBD1. The DNA for the CDR3 is TGTGCCAGCAGTAACCCGGACAGGGAAAAACTGTTTTTT. It translates to CASSNPDREKLFF.